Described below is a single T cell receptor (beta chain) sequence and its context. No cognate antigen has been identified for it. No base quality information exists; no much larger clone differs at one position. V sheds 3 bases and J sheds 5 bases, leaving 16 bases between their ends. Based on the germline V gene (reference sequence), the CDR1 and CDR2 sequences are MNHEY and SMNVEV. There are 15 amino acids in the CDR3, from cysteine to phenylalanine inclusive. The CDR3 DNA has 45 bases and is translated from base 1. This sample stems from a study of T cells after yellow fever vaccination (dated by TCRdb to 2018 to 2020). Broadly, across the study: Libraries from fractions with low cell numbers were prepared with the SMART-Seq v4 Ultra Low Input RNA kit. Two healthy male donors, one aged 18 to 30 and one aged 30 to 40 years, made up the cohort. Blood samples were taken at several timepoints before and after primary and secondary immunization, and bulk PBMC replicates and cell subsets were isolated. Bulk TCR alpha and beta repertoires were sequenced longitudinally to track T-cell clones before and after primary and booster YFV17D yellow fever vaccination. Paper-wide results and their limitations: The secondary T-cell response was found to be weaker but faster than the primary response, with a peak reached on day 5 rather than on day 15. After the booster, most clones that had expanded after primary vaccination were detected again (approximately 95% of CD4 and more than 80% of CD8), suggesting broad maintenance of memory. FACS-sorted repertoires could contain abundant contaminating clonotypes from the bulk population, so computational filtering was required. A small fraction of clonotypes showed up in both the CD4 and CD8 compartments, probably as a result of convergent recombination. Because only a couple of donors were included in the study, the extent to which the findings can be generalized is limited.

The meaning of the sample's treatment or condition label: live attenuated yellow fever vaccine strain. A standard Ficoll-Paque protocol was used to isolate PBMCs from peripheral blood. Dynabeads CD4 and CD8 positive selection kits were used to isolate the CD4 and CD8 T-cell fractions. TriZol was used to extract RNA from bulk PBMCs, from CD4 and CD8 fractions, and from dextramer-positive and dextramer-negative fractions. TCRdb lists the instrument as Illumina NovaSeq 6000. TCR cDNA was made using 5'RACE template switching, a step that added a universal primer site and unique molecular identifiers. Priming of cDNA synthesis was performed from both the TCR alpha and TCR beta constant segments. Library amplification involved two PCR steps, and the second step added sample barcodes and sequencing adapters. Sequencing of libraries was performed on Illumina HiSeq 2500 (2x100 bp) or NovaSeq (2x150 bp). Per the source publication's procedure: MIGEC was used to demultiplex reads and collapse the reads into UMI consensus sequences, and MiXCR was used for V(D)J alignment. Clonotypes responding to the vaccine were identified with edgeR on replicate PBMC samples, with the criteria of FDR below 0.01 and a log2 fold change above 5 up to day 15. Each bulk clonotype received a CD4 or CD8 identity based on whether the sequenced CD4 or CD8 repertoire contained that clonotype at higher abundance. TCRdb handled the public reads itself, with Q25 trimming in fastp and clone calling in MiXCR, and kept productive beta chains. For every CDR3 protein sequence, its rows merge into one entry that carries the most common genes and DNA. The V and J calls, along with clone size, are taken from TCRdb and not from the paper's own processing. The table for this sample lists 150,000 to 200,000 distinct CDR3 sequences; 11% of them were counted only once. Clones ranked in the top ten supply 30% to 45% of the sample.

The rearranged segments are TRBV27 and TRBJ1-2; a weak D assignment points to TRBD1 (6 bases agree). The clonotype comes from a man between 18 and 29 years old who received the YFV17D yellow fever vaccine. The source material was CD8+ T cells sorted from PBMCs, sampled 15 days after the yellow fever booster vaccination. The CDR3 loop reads CASSFRGTSFYGYTF. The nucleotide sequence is TGTGCCAGCAGTTTTAGAGGGACAAGTTTTTATGGCTACACCTTC.